This T cell receptor (beta chain) was observed in a study of regulatory T cells in long-lasting Graves disease. Whole-study results and caveats: Those with persistent Graves' had less TCR diversity than newly diagnosed patients.

This clonotype was picked up many times. What it recognizes is unknown. The time point here: persistent/refractory GD, antithyroid drugs over 5 years with positive TRAb. Making the TCR library involved RNA that had been extracted from PBMCs. American Thyroid Association guidelines defined how Graves' disease was diagnosed. Each of the patients was recruited from an endocrinology department situated in Xi'an, China. Approximately 9 milliliters of peripheral blood were taken and placed in EDTA tubes. The CDR3 loop spans 17 amino acids. With 2 bases removed from V and 2 bases from J, the gap between germline ends came to 16 bases. According to the study, TCR beta libraries were built with iRepertoire HTBI primers and CDR3-region Arm-PCR. One entry per CDR3 protein results from TCRdb running MiXCR on the multiplex PCR reads. Of about 340,000 distinct CDR3 sequences in the sample, roughly a fifth were seen once.

This clonotype was sampled from a female donor with Graves disease. V and J are TRBV12-3 or TRBV12-4 and TRBJ1-5, with a possible D match to TRBD1 (5 bases). The sample in question was peripheral blood mononuclear cells (PBMCs), obtained when the disease was refractory, from a patient treated with antithyroid drugs. The CDR3 loop reads CASSLFSGHAGNQPQHF. DNA of the CDR3: TGTGCCAGCAGTTTATTCTCAGGGCACGCGGGCAATCAGCCCCAGCATTTT.